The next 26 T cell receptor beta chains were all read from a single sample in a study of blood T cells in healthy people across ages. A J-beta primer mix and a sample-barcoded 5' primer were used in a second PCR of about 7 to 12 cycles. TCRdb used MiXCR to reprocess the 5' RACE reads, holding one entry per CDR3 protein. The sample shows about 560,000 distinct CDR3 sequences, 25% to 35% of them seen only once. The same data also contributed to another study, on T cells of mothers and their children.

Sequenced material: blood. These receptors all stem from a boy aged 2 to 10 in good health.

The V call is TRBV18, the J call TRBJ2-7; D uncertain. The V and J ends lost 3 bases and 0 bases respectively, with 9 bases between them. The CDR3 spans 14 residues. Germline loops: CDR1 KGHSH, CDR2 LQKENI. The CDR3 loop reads CASSPGLSSYEQYF. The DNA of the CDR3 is TGTGCCAGCTCACCCGGTCTCAGCTCCTACGAGCAGTACTTC.

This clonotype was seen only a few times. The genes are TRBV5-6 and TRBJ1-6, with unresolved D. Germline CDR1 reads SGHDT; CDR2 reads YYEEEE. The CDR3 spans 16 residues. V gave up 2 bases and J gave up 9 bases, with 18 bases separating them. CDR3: CASSLGPPTGGSPLHF. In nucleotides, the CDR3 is TGTGCCAGCAGCTTAGGACCCCCGACGGGAGGTTCACCCCTCCACTTT. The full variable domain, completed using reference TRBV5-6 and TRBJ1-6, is DAGVTQSPTHLIKTRGQQVTLRCSPKSGHDTVSWYQQALGQGPQFIFQYYEEEERQRGNFPDRFSGHQFPNYSSELNVNALLLGDSALYLCASSLGPPTGGSPLHFGNGTRLTVT.

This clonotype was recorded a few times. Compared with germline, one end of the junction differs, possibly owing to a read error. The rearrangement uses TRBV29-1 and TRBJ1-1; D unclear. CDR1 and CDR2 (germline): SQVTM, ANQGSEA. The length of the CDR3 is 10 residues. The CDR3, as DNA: TGCAGCACTTATTACACTGAAGCTCTCTTT. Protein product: CSTYYTEALF.

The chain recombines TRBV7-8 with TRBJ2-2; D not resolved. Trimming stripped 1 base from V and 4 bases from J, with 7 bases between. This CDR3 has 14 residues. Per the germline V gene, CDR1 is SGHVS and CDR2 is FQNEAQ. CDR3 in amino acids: CASSLEQRTGELFF. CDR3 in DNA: TGTGCCAGCAGCTTAGAACAGCGCACCGGGGAGCTGTTTTTT.

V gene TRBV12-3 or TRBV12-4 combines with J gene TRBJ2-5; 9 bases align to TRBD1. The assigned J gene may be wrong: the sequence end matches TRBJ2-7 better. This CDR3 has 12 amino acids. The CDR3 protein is CASRTGGYEQYF. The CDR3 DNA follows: TGTGCCAGCAGGACAGGGGGCTACGAGCAGTACTTC.

The CDR3 bases are TGCAGTGCTAACCAGGTACCCAGCTCCTACAATGAGCAGTTCTTC. It is translated as CSANQVPSSYNEQFF. The gene calls are TRBV20-1 and TRBJ2-1; D remains ambiguous. Germline V lookup: CDR1 DFQATT, CDR2 SNEGSKA (reference sequence). Trimming took 4 bases from V and 0 from J, leaving 13 bases between them. The CDR3 is made up of 15 amino acids.

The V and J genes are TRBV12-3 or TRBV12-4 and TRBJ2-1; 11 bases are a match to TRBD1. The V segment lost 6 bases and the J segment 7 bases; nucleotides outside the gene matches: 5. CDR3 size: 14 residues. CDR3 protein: CASRGQGARNEQFF. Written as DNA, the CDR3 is TGTGCCAGCAGAGGACAGGGGGCGCGGAATGAGCAGTTCTTC.

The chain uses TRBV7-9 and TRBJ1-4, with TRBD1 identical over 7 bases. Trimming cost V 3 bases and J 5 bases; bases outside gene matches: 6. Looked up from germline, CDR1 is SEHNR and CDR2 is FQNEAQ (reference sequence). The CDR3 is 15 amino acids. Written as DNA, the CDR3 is TGTGCCAGCAGCTTTCTGAAAGGGGGCAATGAAAAACTGTTTTTT. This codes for CASSFLKGGNEKLFF. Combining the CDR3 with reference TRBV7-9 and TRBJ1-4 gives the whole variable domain DTGVSQNPRHKITKRGQNVTFRCDPISEHNRLYWYRQTLGQGPEFLTYFQNEAQLEKSRLLSDRFSAERPKGSFSTLEIQRTEQGDSAMYLCASSFLKGGNEKLFFGSGTQLSVL.

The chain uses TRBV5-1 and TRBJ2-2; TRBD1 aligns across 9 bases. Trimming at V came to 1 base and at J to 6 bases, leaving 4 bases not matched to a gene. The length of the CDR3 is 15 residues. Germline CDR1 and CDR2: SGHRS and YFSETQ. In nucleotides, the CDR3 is TGCGCCAGCAGCTTGCAACAGGGGGCTGCCGGGGAGCTGTTTTTT. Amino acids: CASSLQQGAAGELFF.

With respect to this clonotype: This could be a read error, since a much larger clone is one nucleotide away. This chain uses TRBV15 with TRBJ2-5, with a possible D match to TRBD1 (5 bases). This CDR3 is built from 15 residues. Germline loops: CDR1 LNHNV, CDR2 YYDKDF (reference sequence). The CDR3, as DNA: TGTGCCACCGGCAGATACCCTCAGGGATACGAGACCCAGTACTTC. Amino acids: CATGRYPQGYETQYF.

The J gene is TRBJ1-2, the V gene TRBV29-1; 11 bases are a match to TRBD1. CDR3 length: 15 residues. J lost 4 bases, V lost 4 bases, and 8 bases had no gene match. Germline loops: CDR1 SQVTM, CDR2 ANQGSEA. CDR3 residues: CSVGGGDRGIYGYTF. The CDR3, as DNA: TGCAGCGTTGGAGGAGGGGACAGGGGGATCTATGGCTACACCTTC.

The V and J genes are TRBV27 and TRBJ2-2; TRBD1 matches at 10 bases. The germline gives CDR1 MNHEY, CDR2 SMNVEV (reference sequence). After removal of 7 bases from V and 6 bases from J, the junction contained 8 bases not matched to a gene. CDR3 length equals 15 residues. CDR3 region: CASKRQGAEAGELFF. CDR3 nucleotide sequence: TGTGCCAGCAAGCGACAGGGGGCGGAGGCCGGGGAGCTGTTTTTT.

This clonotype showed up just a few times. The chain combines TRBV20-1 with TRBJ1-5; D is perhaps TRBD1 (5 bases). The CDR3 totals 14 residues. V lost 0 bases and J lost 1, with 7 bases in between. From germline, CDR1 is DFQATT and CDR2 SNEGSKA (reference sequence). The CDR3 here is CSARDPGSNQPQHF. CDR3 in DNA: TGCAGTGCTAGAGATCCAGGGAGCAATCAGCCCCAGCATTTT.

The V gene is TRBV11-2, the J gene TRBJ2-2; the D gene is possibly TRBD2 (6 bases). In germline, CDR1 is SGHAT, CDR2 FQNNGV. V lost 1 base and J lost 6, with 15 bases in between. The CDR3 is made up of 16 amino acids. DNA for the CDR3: TGTGCCAGCAGCTTAGTTGTGAGCGGGTGGGCCGGGGAGCTGTTTTTT. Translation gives CASSLVVSGWAGELFF.

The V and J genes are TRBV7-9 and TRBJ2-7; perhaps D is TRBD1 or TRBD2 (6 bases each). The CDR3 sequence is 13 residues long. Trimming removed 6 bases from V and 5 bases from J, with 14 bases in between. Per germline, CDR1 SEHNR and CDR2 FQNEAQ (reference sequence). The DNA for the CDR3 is TGTGCCAGCAGAAACGCCGGGGGCAACGAGCAGTACTTC. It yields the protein CASRNAGGNEQYF.

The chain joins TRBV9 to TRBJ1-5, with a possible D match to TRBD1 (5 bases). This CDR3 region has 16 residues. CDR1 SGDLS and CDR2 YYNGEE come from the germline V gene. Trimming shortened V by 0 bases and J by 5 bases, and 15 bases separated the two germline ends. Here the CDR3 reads CASSVAPDRPDQPQHF. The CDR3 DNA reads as TGTGCCAGCAGCGTAGCCCCTGACAGACCTGATCAGCCCCAGCATTTT.

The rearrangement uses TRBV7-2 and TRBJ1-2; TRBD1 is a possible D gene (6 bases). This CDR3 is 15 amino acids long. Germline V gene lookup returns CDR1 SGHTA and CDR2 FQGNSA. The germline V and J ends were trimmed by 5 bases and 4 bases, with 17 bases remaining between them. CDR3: CASSGARGSSYGYTF. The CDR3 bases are TGTGCCAGCAGCGGGGCCAGGGGTTCTAGCTATGGCTACACCTTC.

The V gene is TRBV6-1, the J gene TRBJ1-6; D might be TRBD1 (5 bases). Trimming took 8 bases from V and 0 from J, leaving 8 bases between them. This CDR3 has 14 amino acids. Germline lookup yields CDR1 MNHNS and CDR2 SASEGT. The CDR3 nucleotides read TGTGCCAGCCAGGGAAGCTCCTATAATTCACCCCTCCACTTT. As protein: CASQGSSYNSPLHF.

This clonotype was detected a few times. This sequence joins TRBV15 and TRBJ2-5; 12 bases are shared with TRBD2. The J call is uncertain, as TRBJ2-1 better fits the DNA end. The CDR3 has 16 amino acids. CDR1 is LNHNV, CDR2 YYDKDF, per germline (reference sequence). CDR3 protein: CATSNVLAGGTNEQFF. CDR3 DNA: TGTGCCACCAGCAACGTACTAGCGGGGGGCACCAATGAGCAGTTCTTC.

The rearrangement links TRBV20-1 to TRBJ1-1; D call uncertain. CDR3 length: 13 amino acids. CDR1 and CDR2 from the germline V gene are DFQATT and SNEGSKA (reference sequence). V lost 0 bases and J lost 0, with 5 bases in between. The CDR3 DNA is TGCAGTGCTAGAGACTCCATGAACACTGAAGCTTTCTTT. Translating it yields CSARDSMNTEAFF.

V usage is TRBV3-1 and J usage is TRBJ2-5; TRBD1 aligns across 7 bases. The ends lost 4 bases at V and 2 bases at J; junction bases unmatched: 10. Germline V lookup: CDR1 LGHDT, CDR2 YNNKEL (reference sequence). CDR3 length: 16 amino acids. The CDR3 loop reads CASSPFRGLGQETQYF. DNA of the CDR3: TGTGCCAGCAGCCCCTTTAGGGGGCTTGGACAAGAGACCCAGTACTTC.

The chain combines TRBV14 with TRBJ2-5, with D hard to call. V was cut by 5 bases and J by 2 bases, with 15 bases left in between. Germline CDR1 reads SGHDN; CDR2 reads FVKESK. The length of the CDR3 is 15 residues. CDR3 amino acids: CASSGRGYMQETQYF. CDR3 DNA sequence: TGTGCCAGCAGCGGAAGAGGCTATATGCAAGAGACCCAGTACTTC.

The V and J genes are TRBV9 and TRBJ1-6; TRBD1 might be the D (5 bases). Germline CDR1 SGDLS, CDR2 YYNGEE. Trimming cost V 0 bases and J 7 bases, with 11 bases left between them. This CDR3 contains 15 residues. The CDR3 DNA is TGTGCCAGCAGCGTAGCCGCAGGGTACAATTCACCCCTCCACTTT. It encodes CASSVAAGYNSPLHF.

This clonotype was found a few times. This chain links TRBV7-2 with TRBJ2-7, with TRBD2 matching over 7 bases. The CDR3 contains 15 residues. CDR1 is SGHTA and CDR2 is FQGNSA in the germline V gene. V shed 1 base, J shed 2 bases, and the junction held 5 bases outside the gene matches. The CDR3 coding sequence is TGTGCCAGCAGCTTAGGGACTAGGGGCACCTACGAGCAGTACTTC. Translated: CASSLGTRGTYEQYF.

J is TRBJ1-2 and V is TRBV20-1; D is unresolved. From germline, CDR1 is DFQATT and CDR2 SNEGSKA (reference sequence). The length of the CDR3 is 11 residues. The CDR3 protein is CSLVGLYGYTF. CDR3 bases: TGCAGCCTGGTGGGCCTTTATGGCTACACCTTC.

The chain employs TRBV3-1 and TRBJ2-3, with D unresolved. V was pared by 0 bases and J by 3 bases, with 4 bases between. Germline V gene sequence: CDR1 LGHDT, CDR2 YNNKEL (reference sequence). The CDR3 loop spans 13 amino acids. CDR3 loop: CASSQDRTDTQYF. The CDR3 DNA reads TGTGCCAGCAGCCAAGACAGGACAGATACGCAGTATTTT.